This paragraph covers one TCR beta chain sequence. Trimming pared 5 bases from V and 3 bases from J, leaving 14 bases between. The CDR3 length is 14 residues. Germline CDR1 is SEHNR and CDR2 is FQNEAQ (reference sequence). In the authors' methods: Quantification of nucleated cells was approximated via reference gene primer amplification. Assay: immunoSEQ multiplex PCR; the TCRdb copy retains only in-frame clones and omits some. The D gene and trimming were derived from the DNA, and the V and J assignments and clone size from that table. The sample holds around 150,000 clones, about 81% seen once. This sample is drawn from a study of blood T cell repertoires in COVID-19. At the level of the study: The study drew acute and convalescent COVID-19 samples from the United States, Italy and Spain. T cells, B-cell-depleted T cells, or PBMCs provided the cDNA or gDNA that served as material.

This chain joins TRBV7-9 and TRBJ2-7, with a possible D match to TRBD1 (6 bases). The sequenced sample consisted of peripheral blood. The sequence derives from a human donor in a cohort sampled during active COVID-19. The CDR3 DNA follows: TGTGCCAGCAGCCCCCGGGACAAAATCTACGAGCAGTACTTC. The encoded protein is CASSPRDKIYEQYF.